Listed here are 25 T cell receptor beta chains from one sample, sequenced in a study of patients and donors after allogeneic stem cell transplantation. TCRdb independently ran MiXCR on the RT-PCR reads; one entry per CDR3 protein. The sample contains 25,000 to 30,000 distinct CDR3 sequences, 8% to 10% of which appear only once. The sequencing input was blood, either unsorted or a sorted T cell fraction (not recorded which). The receptors originated from a human donor who was either an allogeneic HSCT recipient or a stem cell or donor lymphocyte infusion donor (not recorded which). It is not recorded whose cells these are; they may come from a transplant donor.

This clonotype is medium-sized within its sample. The genes are TRBV12-3 or TRBV12-4 and TRBJ2-2; perhaps TRBD1 as D (6 bases). This CDR3 contains 13 residues. Trimming left V 6 bases short and J 5 bases short, with 10 bases between. The CDR3, as DNA: TGTGCCAGCAGCTCACAGGGTACCGGGGAGCTGTTTTTT. Amino acid sequence: CASSSQGTGELFF.

This clonotype is a singleton in its sample. V is TRBV20-1 and J is TRBJ2-5, with TRBD2 as a possible D gene (5 bases). Germline-derived CDR1 and CDR2 are DFQATT and SNEGSKA (reference sequence). The CDR3 totals 15 residues. Trimming shortened V by 0 bases and J by 3 bases, and 14 bases separated the two germline ends. The CDR3 spells CSARDASSSKETQYF. CDR3 sequence (DNA): TGCAGTGCTAGAGATGCGTCTAGCAGCAAAGAGACCCAGTACTTC.

This clonotype has more than one count but fewer than ten. This chain joins TRBV18 and TRBJ2-5, with 11 bases identical to TRBD2. The V gene's germline CDR1 is KGHSH and CDR2 LQKENI. Losses at the gene ends were 3 bases for V and 5 bases for J; bases not matched to a gene: 8. The CDR3 contains 16 residues. CDR3 sequence (DNA): TGTGCCAGCTCACCGACTAGCGGGGCGTGGGGGGAGACCCAGTACTTC. Translation: CASSPTSGAWGETQYF.

At least ten counts were recorded for this clonotype. The chain combines TRBV7-9 with TRBJ2-5, with D uncertain. The V gene's germline CDR1 is SEHNR and CDR2 FQNEAQ (reference sequence). V shed 4 bases and J shed 0 bases, with 3 bases lying between them. The CDR3 has 12 residues. CDR3 nucleotides: TGTGCCAGCAGCTCGTACCAAGAGACCCAGTACTTC. It is translated as CASSSYQETQYF.

The CDR3 sequence is CASIDNQYNEQFF. The CDR3 nucleotides are TGTGCCAGCATAGACAACCAATACAATGAGCAGTTCTTC. The chain is built from TRBV6-1 and TRBJ2-1; no definite D call. Germline V gives CDR1 MNHNS, CDR2 SASEGT. Trimming removed 7 bases from V and 4 bases from J, with 11 bases in between. The CDR3 has 13 residues.

This clonotype showed up just a few times. The rearrangement joins TRBV5-1 to TRBJ1-1; D is possibly TRBD1 (5 bases). V lost 2 bases and J lost 1, with 12 bases in between. This CDR3 has 15 residues. CDR1 and CDR2 (germline): SGHRS, YFSETQ. For the CDR3, the DNA is TGCGCCAGCAGCTTAGCGGGGGGAGGGAACACTGAAGCTTTCTTT. It translates to CASSLAGGGNTEAFF.

This clonotype appeared a few times. The chain uses TRBV7-9 and TRBJ2-7; D tentatively reads TRBD1 or TRBD2 (5 bases each). V dropped 2 bases and J dropped 1 base, with 9 bases sitting between them. The CDR3 is 14 amino acids. CDR1 is SEHNR and CDR2 is FQNEAQ in the germline V gene (reference sequence). This chain's CDR3 is CASSLRGGSYEQYF. The CDR3 nucleotides read TGTGCCAGCAGCTTAAGGGGCGGGTCCTACGAGCAGTACTTC.

The chain links TRBV5-1 to TRBJ1-6, with 9 bases matching TRBD1. The J segment lost 0 bases and the V segment lost 4 bases, leaving 5 bases of the junction unmatched. Germline V gene sequence: CDR1 SGHRS, CDR2 YFSETQ. The CDR3 consists of 17 residues. The CDR3 is CASSTGTGSSYNSPLHF. DNA of the CDR3: TGCGCCAGCAGCACCGGGACAGGGAGCTCCTATAATTCACCCCTCCACTTT.

This clonotype was detected ten times or more. The chain links TRBV28 to TRBJ2-7; the match to TRBD1 covers 8 bases. The CDR3 is 15 amino acids. V shed 1 base and J 2 bases; nucleotides not matched to a gene: 4. Germline V gene data show CDR1 as MDHEN and CDR2 as SYDVKM. CDR3 in amino acids: CASSLSQGVTYEQYF. CDR3 bases: TGTGCCAGCAGTTTATCACAGGGGGTCACCTACGAGCAGTACTTC.

This clonotype turned up a few times. V and J are TRBV5-4 and TRBJ2-1, with D unclear. The CDR3 extends over 15 amino acids. The germline V gene has CDR1 SGHNT and CDR2 YYREEE (reference sequence). V was clipped by 7 bases and J by 14 bases, with 28 bases between them. The CDR3 DNA reads as TGTGCCAGCTCTTTACCCGCGGACCGTGGCGTGAGGAAGTTCTTC. This codes for CASSLPADRGVRKFF. The variable domain in full, with the rest retrieved from reference TRBV5-4 and TRBJ2-1, is ETGVTQSPTHLIKTRGQQVTLRCSSQSGHNTVSWYQQALGQGPQFIFQYYREEENGRGNFPPRFSGLQFPNYSSELNVNALELDDSALYLCASSLPADRGVRKFFGPGTRLTVL.

Many counts were recorded for this clonotype. The chain employs TRBV5-5 and TRBJ2-5; D unresolved. Trimming removed 2 bases from V and 6 bases from J, with 20 bases in between. Germline-derived CDR1 and CDR2 are SGHKS and YYEKEE (reference sequence). This CDR3 has 16 amino acids. The CDR3 reads CASSFADTGSGKTQYF. CDR3 in DNA: TGTGCCAGCAGCTTTGCGGATACCGGGTCTGGAAAGACCCAGTACTTC. The whole variable domain, filled in from reference TRBV5-5 and TRBJ2-5, reads DAGVTQSPTHLIKTRGQQVTLRCSPISGHKSVSWYQQVLGQGPQFIFQYYEKEERGRGNFPDRFSARQFPNYSSELNVNALLLGDSALYLCASSFADTGSGKTQYFGPGTRLLVL.

CDR3 bases: TGTGCCACCAGCAGAGATCTGGGACGGCTCTCCTACGAGCAGTACTTC. Its translation is CATSRDLGRLSYEQYF. V is TRBV15 and J is TRBJ2-7; TRBD1 or TRBD2 may be the D gene (5 bases each). The CDR3 length is 16 residues. V was clipped by 0 bases and J by 0 bases, with 12 bases between them. CDR1 is LNHNV, CDR2 YYDKDF, per germline (reference sequence).

This clonotype was seen many times. The gene calls are TRBV25-1 and TRBJ2-7, with 9 nucleotides matching TRBD1. The V segment lost 4 bases and the J segment 2 bases; nucleotides outside the gene matches: 12. Germline assignment: CDR1 MGHDK and CDR2 SYGVNS. The CDR3 spans 17 residues. The CDR3 region is CASSVVPRTGVTYEQYF. Here the CDR3 DNA reads TGTGCCAGCAGTGTAGTCCCACGGACAGGGGTAACCTACGAGCAGTACTTC.

The rearrangement uses TRBV28 and TRBJ1-2; TRBD1 matches at 7 bases. Germline CDR1 reads MDHEN; CDR2 reads SYDVKM. This CDR3 has 14 residues. The CDR3 spells CSLGGLNSNYGYTF. The CDR3 bases are TGTAGCCTAGGGGGCCTTAATTCTAACTATGGCTACACCTTC.

This sequence joins TRBV18 and TRBJ2-7; possibly TRBD1 or TRBD2 for D (5 bases each). The CDR3 runs to 14 residues. V shed 2 bases and J shed 5 bases, with 13 bases lying between them. Germline CDR1 is KGHSH and CDR2 is LQKENI. The CDR3 nucleotides are TGTGCCAGCTCACCAGGGGCTAGCCGGAACGAGCAGTACTTC. Amino acids: CASSPGASRNEQYF.

Within the sample, this clonotype is medium-sized. The V and J genes are TRBV2 and TRBJ2-1, with TRBD2 identical over 7 bases. V shed 8 bases, J shed 1 base, and the junction held 5 bases outside the gene matches. The CDR3 is made up of 14 amino acids. Germline assignment: CDR1 SNHLY and CDR2 FYNNEI. The CDR3 DNA reads as TGTGCCAGCGCGGGACTAACATCCTACAATGAGCAGTTCTTC. Translation gives CASAGLTSYNEQFF. Variable domain in full (rest from reference TRBV2 and TRBJ2-1): EPEVTQTPSHQVTQMGQEVILRCVPISNHLYFYWYRQILGQKVEFLVSFYNNEISEKSEIFDDQFSVERPDGSNFTLKIRSTKLEDSAMYFCASAGLTSYNEQFFGPGTRLTVL.

In this sample, this clonotype turned up a few times. The rearrangement joins TRBV9 to TRBJ1-5, with 7 bases fitting TRBD1. CDR1 is SGDLS, CDR2 YYNGEE, per germline. This CDR3 contains 16 residues. J gave up 9 bases and V 0 bases, and 12 bases lay outside the gene matches. The CDR3 DNA reads TGTGCCAGCAGCGTAGGGGTAGGGACAGACACCTCGCCCCAGCATTTT. Amino acids: CASSVGVGTDTSPQHF.

This clonotype was counted at least ten times. The V call is TRBV7-9, the J call TRBJ1-1; D unresolved. The CDR3 contains 15 residues. Germline V lookup: CDR1 SEHNR, CDR2 FQNEAQ (reference sequence). The V end lost 5 bases, the J end lost 3 bases, and 16 bases lay between the germline ends. The CDR3 bases are TGTGCCAGCAGCGAGGGAGGAGGGTACTACACTGAAGCTTTCTTT. Translated: CASSEGGGYYTEAFF.

Ten or more counts support this clonotype. The rearrangement uses TRBV6-2 or TRBV6-3 and TRBJ1-6; the D gene is possibly TRBD1 (6 bases). The CDR3 is made up of 13 amino acids. Looked up from germline, CDR1 is MNHEY and CDR2 is SVGEGT. Trimming left V 9 bases short and J 7 bases short, with 13 bases between. CDR3 protein: CASRGGPNSPLHF. The CDR3 region has the DNA TGTGCCAGTCGAGGGGGTCCGAATTCACCCCTCCACTTT.

This clonotype was counted at least ten times. The chain recombines TRBV7-2 with TRBJ1-1; the D is unclear. The V end was cut by 5 bases, the J end by 1 base, with 11 bases between. Germline CDR1 and CDR2: SGHTA and FQGNSA. This CDR3 comprises 14 residues. CDR3 sequence (DNA): TGTGCCAGCAGCATCAGTCAGCAGAACACTGAAGCTTTCTTT. Amino acids: CASSISQQNTEAFF. Drawing the rest from reference TRBV7-2 and TRBJ1-1, the complete variable domain is GAGVSQSPSNKVTEKGKDVELRCDPISGHTALYWYRQSLGQGLEFLIYFQGNSAPDKSGLPSDRFSAERTGGSVSTLTIQRTQQEDSAVYLCASSISQQNTEAFFGQGTRLTVV.

This clonotype showed up many times. The V and J genes are TRBV2 and TRBJ1-1; 9 bases line up with TRBD1. The CDR3 loop spans 13 amino acids. The trim removed 6 bases at V and 4 bases at J, leaving 3 bases unmatched. Looked up from germline, CDR1 is SNHLY and CDR2 is FYNNEI. The CDR3 protein is CASSKDRGTEAFF. In DNA, the CDR3 is TGTGCCAGCAGCAAGGACAGGGGCACTGAAGCTTTCTTT. Supplemented by reference TRBV2 and TRBJ1-1, the full variable domain reads EPEVTQTPSHQVTQMGQEVILRCVPISNHLYFYWYRQILGQKVEFLVSFYNNEISEKSEIFDDQFSVERPDGSNFTLKIRSTKLEDSAMYFCASSKDRGTEAFFGQGTRLTVV.

This clonotype was detected only a few times. The genes are TRBV6-5 and TRBJ2-5, with 11 bases fitting TRBD2. Germline CDR1 and CDR2: MNHEY and SVGAGI. The CDR3 length is 16 residues. V was clipped by 2 bases and J by 4 bases; unmatched bases: 6. The chain's CDR3 is CASSYQALAGGETQYF. CDR3 nucleotide sequence: TGTGCCAGCAGTTACCAAGCGCTAGCGGGAGGAGAGACCCAGTACTTC.

This clonotype occurred many times. V and J are TRBV5-1 and TRBJ1-1; perhaps TRBD1 as D (5 bases). V was cut by 4 bases and J by 6 bases, with 19 bases left in between. The length of the CDR3 is 15 residues. CDR1 and CDR2 (germline): SGHRS, YFSETQ. For the CDR3, the DNA is TGCGCCAGCAGCCCCCCGGCCCAGGGCCTTGCTGAAGCTTTCTTT. It encodes CASSPPAQGLAEAFF.

This clonotype has at least ten counts. The chain joins TRBV9 to TRBJ1-2; D unresolved. Germline V gives CDR1 SGDLS, CDR2 YYNGEE. V was pared by 1 base and J by 3 bases, with 4 bases between. There are 12 residues in the CDR3. CDR3 in amino acids: CASSVNDYGYTF. The CDR3 bases are TGTGCCAGCAGCGTAAACGACTATGGCTACACCTTC.

The chain couples TRBV15 to TRBJ2-7; TRBD1 is a possible D gene (6 bases). Trimming left V 3 bases short and J 4 bases short, with 22 bases between. There are 17 residues in the CDR3. Germline V gives CDR1 LNHNV, CDR2 YYDKDF (reference sequence). The CDR3 protein is CATSRGRQRQVSYEQYF. CDR3 bases: TGTGCCACCAGCAGGGGACGTCAGAGACAGGTCTCATACGAGCAGTACTTC.